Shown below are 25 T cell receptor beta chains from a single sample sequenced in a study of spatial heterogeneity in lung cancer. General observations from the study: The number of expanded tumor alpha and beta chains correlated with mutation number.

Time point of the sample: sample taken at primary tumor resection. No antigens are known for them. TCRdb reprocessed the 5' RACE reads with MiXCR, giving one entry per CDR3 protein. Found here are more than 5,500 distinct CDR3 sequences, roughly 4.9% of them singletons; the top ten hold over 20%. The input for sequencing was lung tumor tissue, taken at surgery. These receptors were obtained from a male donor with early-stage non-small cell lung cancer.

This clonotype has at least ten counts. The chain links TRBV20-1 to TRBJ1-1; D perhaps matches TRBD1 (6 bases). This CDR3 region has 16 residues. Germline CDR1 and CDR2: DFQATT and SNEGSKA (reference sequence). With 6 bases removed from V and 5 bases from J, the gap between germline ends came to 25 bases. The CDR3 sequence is CSAPNVPGGVGTEAFF. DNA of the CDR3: TGCAGTGCGCCTAACGTCCCCGGGGGCGTAGGAACTGAAGCTTTCTTT.

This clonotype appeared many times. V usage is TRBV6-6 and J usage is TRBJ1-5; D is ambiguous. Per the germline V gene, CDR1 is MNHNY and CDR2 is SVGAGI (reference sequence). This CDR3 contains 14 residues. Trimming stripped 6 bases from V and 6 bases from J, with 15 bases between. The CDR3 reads CASSPRGRSQPQHF. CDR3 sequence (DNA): TGTGCCAGCAGCCCACGGGGTCGGAGTCAGCCCCAGCATTTT.

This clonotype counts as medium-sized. The CDR3 DNA reads as TGCGCCAGCAGCTTAACAGGGATGGGGGCAGATACGCAGTATTTT. Protein product: CASSLTGMGADTQYF. The chain uses TRBV5-1 and TRBJ2-3; D perhaps matches TRBD1 (6 bases). CDR1 and CDR2 (germline): SGHRS, YFSETQ. This CDR3 is 15 amino acids long. V lost 2 bases and J 4 bases, leaving 14 bases between the germline ends.

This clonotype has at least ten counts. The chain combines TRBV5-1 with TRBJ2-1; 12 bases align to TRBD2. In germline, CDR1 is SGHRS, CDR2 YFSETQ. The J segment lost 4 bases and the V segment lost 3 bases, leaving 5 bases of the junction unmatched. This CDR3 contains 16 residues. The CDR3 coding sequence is TGCGCCAGCAGCTCGACTAGCGGGGGCCTTTACAATGAGCAGTTCTTC. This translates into CASSSTSGGLYNEQFF.

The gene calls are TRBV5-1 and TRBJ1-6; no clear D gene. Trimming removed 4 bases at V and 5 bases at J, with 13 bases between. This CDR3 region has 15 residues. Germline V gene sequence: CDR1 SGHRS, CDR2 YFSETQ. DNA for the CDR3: TGCGCCAGCAGCGTCGGGGATCGGGATAATTCACCCCTCCACTTT. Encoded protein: CASSVGDRDNSPLHF.

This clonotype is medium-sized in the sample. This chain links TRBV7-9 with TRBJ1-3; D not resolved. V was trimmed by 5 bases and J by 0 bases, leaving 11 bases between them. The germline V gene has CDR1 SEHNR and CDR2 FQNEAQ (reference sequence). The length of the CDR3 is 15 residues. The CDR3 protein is CASSRAAISGNTIYF. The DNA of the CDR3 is TGTGCCAGCAGCCGGGCCGCCATCTCTGGAAACACCATATATTTT.

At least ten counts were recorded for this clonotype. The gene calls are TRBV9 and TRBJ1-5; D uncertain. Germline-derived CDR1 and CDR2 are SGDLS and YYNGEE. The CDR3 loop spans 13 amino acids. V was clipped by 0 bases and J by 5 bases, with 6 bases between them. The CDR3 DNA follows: TGTGCCAGCAGCGTAGGCAGAGATCAGCCCCAGCATTTT. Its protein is CASSVGRDQPQHF.

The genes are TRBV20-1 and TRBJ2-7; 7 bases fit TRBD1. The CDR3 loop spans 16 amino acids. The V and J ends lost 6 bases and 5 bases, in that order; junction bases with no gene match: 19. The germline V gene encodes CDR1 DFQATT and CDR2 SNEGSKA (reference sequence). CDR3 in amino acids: CSAPGTVIRSSDEQYF. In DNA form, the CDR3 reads TGCAGTGCCCCCGGGACAGTGATCCGCTCAAGCGACGAGCAGTACTTC.

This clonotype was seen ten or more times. The CDR3 region is CASSPGQGVGYEQYF. The CDR3 DNA reads TGTGCCAGCTCACCGGGACAGGGAGTCGGCTACGAGCAGTACTTC. The chain recombines TRBV18 with TRBJ2-7, with TRBD1 matching over 9 bases. Germline assignment: CDR1 KGHSH and CDR2 LQKENI. This CDR3 comprises 15 residues. After removal of 3 bases from V and 3 bases from J, the junction contained 6 bases not matched to a gene. The full variable domain, with the rest looked up from reference TRBV18 and TRBJ2-7, is NAGVMQNPRHLVRRRGQEARLRCSPMKGHSHVYWYRQLPEEGLKFMVYLQKENIIDESGMPKERFSAEFPKEGPSILRIQQVVRGDSAAYFCASSPGQGVGYEQYFGPGTRLTVT.

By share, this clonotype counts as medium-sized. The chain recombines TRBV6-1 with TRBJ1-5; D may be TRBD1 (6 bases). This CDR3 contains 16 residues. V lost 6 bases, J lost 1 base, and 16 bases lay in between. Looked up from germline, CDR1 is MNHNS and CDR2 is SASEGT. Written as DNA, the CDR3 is TGTGCCAGCAGGGGGGTTACAGGGACAAGCAATCAGCCCCAGCATTTT. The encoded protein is CASRGVTGTSNQPQHF.

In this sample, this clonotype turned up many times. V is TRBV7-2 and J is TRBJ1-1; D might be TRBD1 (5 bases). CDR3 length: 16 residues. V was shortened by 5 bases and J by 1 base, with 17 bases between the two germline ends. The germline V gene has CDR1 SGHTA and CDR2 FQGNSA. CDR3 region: CASSPGTGLSNTEAFF. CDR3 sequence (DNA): TGTGCCAGCAGCCCCGGCACAGGCCTCTCGAACACTGAAGCTTTCTTT. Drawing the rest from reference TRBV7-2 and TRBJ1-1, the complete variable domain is GAGVSQSPSNKVTEKGKDVELRCDPISGHTALYWYRQSLGQGLEFLIYFQGNSAPDKSGLPSDRFSAERTGGSVSTLTIQRTQQEDSAVYLCASSPGTGLSNTEAFFGQGTRLTVV.

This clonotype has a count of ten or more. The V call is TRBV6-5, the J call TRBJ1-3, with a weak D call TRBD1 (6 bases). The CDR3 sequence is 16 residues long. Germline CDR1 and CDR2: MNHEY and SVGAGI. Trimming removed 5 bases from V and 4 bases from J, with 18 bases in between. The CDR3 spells CASSPGTPPEGNTIYF. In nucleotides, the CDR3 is TGTGCCAGCAGTCCCGGGACACCCCCTGAGGGAAACACCATATATTTT.

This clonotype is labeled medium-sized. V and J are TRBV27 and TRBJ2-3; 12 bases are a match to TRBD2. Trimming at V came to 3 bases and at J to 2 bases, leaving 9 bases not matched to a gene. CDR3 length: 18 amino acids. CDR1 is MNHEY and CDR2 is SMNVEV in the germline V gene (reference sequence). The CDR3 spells CASSLGASGRVLTDTQYF. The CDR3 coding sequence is TGTGCCAGCAGTTTGGGGGCTAGCGGGAGGGTACTCACAGATACGCAGTATTTT.

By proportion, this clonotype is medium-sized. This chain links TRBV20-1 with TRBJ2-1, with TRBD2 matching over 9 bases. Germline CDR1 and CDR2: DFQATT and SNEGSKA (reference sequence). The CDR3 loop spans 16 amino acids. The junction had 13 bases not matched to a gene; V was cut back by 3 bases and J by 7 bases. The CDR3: CSASSELAGEVNEQFF. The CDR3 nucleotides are TGCAGTGCTAGCTCCGAGTTAGCGGGAGAGGTGAATGAGCAGTTCTTC.

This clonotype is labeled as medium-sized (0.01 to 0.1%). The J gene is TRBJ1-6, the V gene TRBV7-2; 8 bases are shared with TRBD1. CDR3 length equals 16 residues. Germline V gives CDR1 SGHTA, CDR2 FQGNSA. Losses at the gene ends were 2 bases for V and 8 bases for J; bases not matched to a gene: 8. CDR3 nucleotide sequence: TGTGCCAGCAGCTTAAGGGGGGACAGGTATCATTCACCCCTCCACTTT. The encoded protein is CASSLRGDRYHSPLHF.

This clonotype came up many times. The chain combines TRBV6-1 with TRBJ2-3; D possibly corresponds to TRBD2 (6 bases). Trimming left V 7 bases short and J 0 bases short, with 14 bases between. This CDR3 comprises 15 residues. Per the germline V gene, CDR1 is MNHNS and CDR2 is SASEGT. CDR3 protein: CASTLRLVSTDTQYF. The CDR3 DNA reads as TGTGCCAGCACTCTACGACTAGTGAGCACAGATACGCAGTATTTT.

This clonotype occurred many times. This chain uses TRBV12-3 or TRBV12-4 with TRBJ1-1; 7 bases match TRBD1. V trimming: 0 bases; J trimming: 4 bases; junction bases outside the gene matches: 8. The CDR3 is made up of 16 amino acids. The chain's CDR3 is CASSLALGAGGTEAFF. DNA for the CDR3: TGTGCCAGCAGTTTAGCGCTTGGAGCAGGGGGCACTGAAGCTTTCTTT.

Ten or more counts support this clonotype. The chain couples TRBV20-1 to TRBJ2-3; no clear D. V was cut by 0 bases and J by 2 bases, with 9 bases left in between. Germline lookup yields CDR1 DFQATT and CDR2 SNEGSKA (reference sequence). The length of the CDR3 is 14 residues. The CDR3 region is CSARDARTTDTQYF. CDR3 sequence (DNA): TGCAGTGCTAGAGATGCGAGGACCACAGATACGCAGTATTTT.

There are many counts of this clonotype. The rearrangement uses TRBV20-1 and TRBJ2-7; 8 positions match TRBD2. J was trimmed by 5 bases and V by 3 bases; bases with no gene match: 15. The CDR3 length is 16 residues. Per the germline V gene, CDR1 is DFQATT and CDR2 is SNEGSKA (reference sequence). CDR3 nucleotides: TGCAGTGCTAGGGGAACTAGCGGAGTAACGTTCGACGAGCAGTACTTC. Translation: CSARGTSGVTFDEQYF.

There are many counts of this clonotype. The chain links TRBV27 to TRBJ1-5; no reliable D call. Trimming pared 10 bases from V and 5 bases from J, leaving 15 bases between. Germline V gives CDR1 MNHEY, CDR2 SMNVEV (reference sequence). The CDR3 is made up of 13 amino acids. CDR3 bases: TGTGCCACCAGAATGTCCTCCGATCAGCCCCAGCATTTT. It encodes CATRMSSDQPQHF.

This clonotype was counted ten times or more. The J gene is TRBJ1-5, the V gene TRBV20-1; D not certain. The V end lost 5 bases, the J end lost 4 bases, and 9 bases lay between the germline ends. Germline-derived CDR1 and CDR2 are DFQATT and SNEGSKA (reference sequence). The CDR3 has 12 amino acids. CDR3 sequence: CSAGLDNQPQHF. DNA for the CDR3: TGCAGTGCTGGACTGGATAATCAGCCCCAGCATTTT.

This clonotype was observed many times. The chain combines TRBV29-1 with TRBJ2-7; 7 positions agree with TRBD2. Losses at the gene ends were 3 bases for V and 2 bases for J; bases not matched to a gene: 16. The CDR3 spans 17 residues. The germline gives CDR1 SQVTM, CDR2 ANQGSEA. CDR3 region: CSVEGGTTYETTYEQYF. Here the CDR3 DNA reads TGCAGCGTTGAGGGAGGGACTACCTACGAGACTACCTACGAGCAGTACTTC.

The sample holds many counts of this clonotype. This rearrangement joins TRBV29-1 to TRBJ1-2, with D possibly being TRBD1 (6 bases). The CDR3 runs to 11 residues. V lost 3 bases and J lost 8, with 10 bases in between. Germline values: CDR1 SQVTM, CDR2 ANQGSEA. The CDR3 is CSVEGGQGYTF. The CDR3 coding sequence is TGCAGCGTTGAGGGGGGACAAGGCTACACCTTC.

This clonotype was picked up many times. CDR3 region: CASSLKGQGPLGSPLHF. The CDR3 nucleotides read TGTGCCAGCAGCTTAAAGGGACAGGGCCCTCTCGGTTCACCCCTCCACTTT. The rearrangement links TRBV7-8 to TRBJ1-6; 9 bases are shared with TRBD1. The CDR3 has 17 amino acids. Germline CDR1 is SGHVS and CDR2 is FQNEAQ. Trimming at V came to 2 bases and at J to 9 bases, leaving 11 bases not matched to a gene.

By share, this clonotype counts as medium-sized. The CDR3 spells CASSGLAGGPDTQYF. DNA of the CDR3: TGCGCCAGCAGTGGGCTAGCGGGGGGCCCAGATACGCAGTATTTT. The chain carries TRBV10-1 and TRBJ2-3, with 11 bases fitting TRBD2. V lost 4 bases to trimming and J lost 4 bases; unmatched junction nucleotides: 4. The CDR3 is made up of 15 amino acids. CDR1 WNHNN and CDR2 SYGVQD come from the germline V gene (reference sequence).